The 32 T cell receptor beta chains below come from one sample, sequenced in a study of identifying expanded T cells in peripheral blood. The assay was immunoSEQ multiplex PCR, and TCRdb's table has in-frame clones only and misses some. This table holds around 94,000 clones, roughly 84% found once. Sequencing used blood. The source of these receptors is a person between 18 and 75 years old in good health.

The V gene is TRBV7-9, the J gene TRBJ2-2; 7 nucleotides match TRBD2. Trimming cost V 3 bases and J 0 bases; bases outside gene matches: 13. Germline assignment: CDR1 SEHNR and CDR2 FQNEAQ (reference sequence). CDR3 length: 19 amino acids. The CDR3 coding sequence is TGTGCCAGCAGCTTCGGGACTATGGGGGTCATATCGAACACCGGGGAGCTGTTTTTT. Residues: CASSFGTMGVISNTGELFF.

This clone was detected a few times. The chain employs TRBV11-3 and TRBJ1-1; D not resolved. V lost 5 bases and J lost 0, with 7 bases in between. Looked up from germline, CDR1 is SGHNT and CDR2 is YENEEA. The CDR3 has 13 amino acids. CDR3 nucleotide sequence: TGTGCCAGCAGCCCCACCATGAACACTGAAGCTTTCTTT. Translation: CASSPTMNTEAFF.

This chain connects TRBV4-3 to TRBJ1-2; D is unresolved. There are 14 residues in the CDR3. Germline CDR1 and CDR2: LGHNA and YSLEER. Trimming pared 0 bases from V and 8 bases from J, leaving 13 bases between. The CDR3 protein is CASSQDPSRPGYTF. Here the CDR3 DNA reads TGCGCCAGCAGCCAAGATCCCTCCCGTCCGGGCTACACCTTC.

The chain has TRBV7-2 and TRBJ1-5, with 8 nucleotides matching TRBD1. Looked up from germline, CDR1 is SGHTA and CDR2 is FQGNSA. The length of the CDR3 is 15 residues. V was clipped by 1 base and J by 4 bases; unmatched bases: 3. CDR3 sequence: CASSLGDRRNQPQHF. The CDR3, as DNA: TGTGCCAGCAGCTTAGGGGACAGGCGAAATCAGCCCCAGCATTTT.

The rearrangement joins TRBV7-9 to TRBJ2-2; TRBD1 matches 7 bases. The CDR3 spans 16 residues. Germline V gives CDR1 SEHNR, CDR2 FQNEAQ (reference sequence). The junction had 8 bases not matched to a gene; V was cut back by 3 bases and J by 4 bases. CDR3 sequence (DNA): TGTGCCAGCAGCTTTACAGGGGCCGATTTCACCGGGGAGCTGTTTTTT. Translating gives CASSFTGADFTGELFF. The entire variable domain, with the rest obtained from reference TRBV7-9 and TRBJ2-2, is as follows: DTGVSQNPRHKITKRGQNVTFRCDPISEHNRLYWYRQTLGQGPEFLTYFQNEAQLEKSRLLSDRFSAERPKGSFSTLEIQRTEQGDSAMYLCASSFTGADFTGELFFGEGSRLTVL.

V gene TRBV4-1 combines with J gene TRBJ2-1; D may be TRBD1 or TRBD2 (6 bases each). This CDR3 has 16 amino acids. V was cut by 1 base and J by 5 bases, with 15 bases left in between. From germline, CDR1 is MGHRA and CDR2 YSYEKL. The CDR3 sequence: CASSQVGFGGHNEQFF. The CDR3 bases are TGCGCCAGCAGCCAAGTAGGTTTCGGGGGCCACAATGAGCAGTTCTTC.

This clone has a count of ten or more. This sequence joins TRBV10-1 and TRBJ1-1; no reliable D call. The CDR3 sequence is 14 residues long. CDR1 and CDR2 from the germline V gene are WNHNN and SYGVQD (reference sequence). The V end was cut by 6 bases, the J end by 0 bases, with 11 bases between. The CDR3 reads CASSARGLNTEAFF. In nucleotides, the CDR3 is TGCGCCAGCAGCGCCCGTGGCCTGAACACTGAAGCTTTCTTT.

J is TRBJ2-3 and V is TRBV14; D remains unclear. Trimming removed 4 bases from V and 4 bases from J, with 12 bases in between. This CDR3 comprises 14 residues. Per germline, CDR1 SGHDN and CDR2 FVKESK. CDR3 sequence reads: CASSPEGGADTQYF. For the CDR3, the DNA is TGTGCCAGCAGCCCCGAAGGTGGGGCAGATACGCAGTATTTT.

This clone was seen a single time. The chain recombines TRBV2 with TRBJ1-6, with 7 bases fitting TRBD1. With V trimmed by 4 bases and J by 5 bases, 2 bases remained unmatched. The CDR3 has 14 amino acids. Germline assignment: CDR1 SNHLY and CDR2 FYNNEI. The CDR3 coding sequence is TGTGCCAGCAGTGTGACAGGGCATAATTCACCCCTCCACTTT. This gives the protein CASSVTGHNSPLHF.

The CDR3 is CAWSSPGPTLTDTQYF. In DNA form, the CDR3 reads TGTGCCTGGAGTTCCCCGGGACCAACCCTCACAGATACGCAGTATTTT. The J gene is TRBJ2-3, the V gene TRBV30, with D possibly being TRBD1 or TRBD2 (5 bases each). Germline loops: CDR1 GTSNPN, CDR2 SVGIG (reference sequence). This CDR3 is built from 16 residues. The V end lost 2 bases, the J end lost 2 bases, and 17 bases lay between the germline ends.

This clone was seen a handful of times. The rearrangement joins TRBV28 to TRBJ1-5; no reliable D call. The V end was cut by 6 bases, the J end by 0 bases, with 6 bases between. The CDR3 spans 13 residues. Germline V gene lookup returns CDR1 MDHEN and CDR2 SYDVKM. The CDR3 loop reads CASSYYSNQPQHF. DNA of the CDR3: TGTGCCAGCAGCTACTATAGCAATCAGCCCCAGCATTTT.

The V call is TRBV6-4, the J call TRBJ2-7; 8 bases match TRBD1. The trim removed 6 bases at V and 0 bases at J, leaving 4 bases unmatched. Germline assignment: CDR1 MRHNA and CDR2 SNTAGT. This CDR3 spans 14 amino acids. CDR3 in DNA: TGTGCCAGCAGCATTGACAGGGGCTCCTACGAGCAGTACTTC. It specifies CASSIDRGSYEQYF.

The V gene is TRBV5-6, the J gene TRBJ2-7; a weak D match, TRBD1 (6 bases). Between the trimmed V and J ends, which lost 3 bases and 1 base, there was a span of 14 bases. Germline values: CDR1 SGHDT, CDR2 YYEEEE. The CDR3 is 15 residues long. The CDR3 protein is CASSWSTRGSYEQYF. In DNA, the CDR3 is TGTGCCAGCAGCTGGTCTACCAGGGGATCCTACGAGCAGTACTTC.

The rearrangement uses TRBV5-6 and TRBJ1-3; no reliable D call. CDR3 length: 13 amino acids. Per the germline V gene, CDR1 is SGHDT and CDR2 is YYEEEE. The ends were cut back, 7 bases at V and 2 bases at J, with 10 bases in the middle. The CDR3 region is CASGRRAGNTIYF. CDR3 nucleotide sequence: TGTGCCAGCGGGCGGCGCGCTGGAAACACCATATATTTT. Together with reference TRBV5-6 and TRBJ1-3, the CDR3 gives the full variable domain: DAGVTQSPTHLIKTRGQQVTLRCSPKSGHDTVSWYQQALGQGPQFIFQYYEEEERQRGNFPDRFSGHQFPNYSSELNVNALLLGDSALYLCASGRRAGNTIYFGEGSWLTVV.

This chain connects TRBV5-1 to TRBJ1-2, with D hard to call. The CDR3 spans 12 residues. The V end was cut by 3 bases, the J end by 4 bases, with 7 bases between. CDR1 SGHRS and CDR2 YFSETQ come from the germline V gene. CDR3 protein: CASSSGIYGYTF. The CDR3 region has the DNA TGCGCCAGCAGCTCCGGAATCTATGGCTACACCTTC.

This clone was counted only a few times. The rearrangement uses TRBV4-3 and TRBJ1-2, with D perhaps matching TRBD1 (5 bases). V lost 0 bases and J 4 bases, leaving 12 bases between the germline ends. The CDR3 runs to 15 residues. The V gene's germline CDR1 is LGHNA and CDR2 YSLEER. CDR3 sequence reads: CASSQDAGGGYGYTF. The DNA for the CDR3 is TGCGCCAGCAGCCAAGATGCGGGCGGGGGCTATGGCTACACCTTC.

The chain has TRBV6-1 and TRBJ1-2; possibly TRBD1 for D (5 bases). The germline gives CDR1 MNHNS, CDR2 SASEGT. This CDR3 contains 11 residues. Trimming cost V 7 bases and J 6 bases, with 9 bases left between them. CDR3 nucleotides: TGTGCCAGCAATCAGGGTCATGGCTACACCTTC. Protein sequence: CASNQGHGYTF.

This clone was counted between two and nine times. The V gene is TRBV4-1, the J gene TRBJ1-3; maybe TRBD1 (5 bases). The CDR3 totals 16 residues. In germline, CDR1 is MGHRA, CDR2 YSYEKL. V lost 1 base and J lost 0, with 10 bases in between. Written as DNA, the CDR3 is TGCGCCAGCAGCCAAGGGGACGCTCACTCTGGAAACACCATATATTTT. Translation: CASSQGDAHSGNTIYF.

The chain joins TRBV11-1 to TRBJ1-4; TRBD1 agrees at 10 bases. CDR1 is SGHAT and CDR2 is FQDESV in the germline V gene (reference sequence). The CDR3 is made up of 17 amino acids. Losses at the gene ends were 3 bases for V and 7 bases for J; bases not matched to a gene: 11. CDR3 DNA: TGTGCCAGCAGCTTCGGGGACAGGGGAACCGGCGGTGAAAAACTGTTTTTT. Translating it yields CASSFGDRGTGGEKLFF.

V usage is TRBV9 and J usage is TRBJ1-1; D is unclear. The CDR3 extends over 17 amino acids. Trimming stripped 0 bases from V and 0 bases from J, with 15 bases between. The V gene's germline CDR1 is SGDLS and CDR2 YYNGEE. The CDR3 region has the DNA TGTGCCAGCAGCGTAGGGGGAGCTCTGGGCATGAACACTGAAGCTTTCTTT. Amino acid sequence: CASSVGGALGMNTEAFF.

This chain connects TRBV7-2 to TRBJ2-7; no clear D. The V gene lost 0 bases and the J gene lost 4 bases, with 13 bases spanning the gap. This CDR3 spans 15 amino acids. CDR1 is SGHTA and CDR2 is FQGNSA in the germline V gene. The CDR3 reads CASSLAYRPAYEQYF. The CDR3 nucleotides are TGTGCCAGCAGCTTAGCTTATCGACCGGCTTACGAGCAGTACTTC.

V is TRBV2 and J is TRBJ1-2; D gene ambiguous. Looked up from germline, CDR1 is SNHLY and CDR2 is FYNNEI. This CDR3 contains 13 residues. Trimming took 7 bases from V and 2 from J, leaving 11 bases between them. Here the CDR3 reads CASKRNSNYGYTF. The DNA for the CDR3 is TGTGCCAGCAAGAGAAATTCGAACTATGGCTACACCTTC.

The rearrangement uses TRBV5-1 and TRBJ2-7; D is undetermined. The CDR3 consists of 15 residues. Germline assignment: CDR1 SGHRS and CDR2 YFSETQ. V was cut by 2 bases and J by 5 bases, with 17 bases left in between. The DNA for the CDR3 is TGCGCCAGCAGCTTATCGTTAGGAAGGAATAACGAGCAGTACTTC. Amino acid sequence: CASSLSLGRNNEQYF.

Regarding this clone: One end of the junction varies from germline; a read error may be responsible. V gene TRBV7-2 combines with J gene TRBJ1-1, with D possibly being TRBD1 (6 bases). This CDR3 is 14 amino acids long. Germline V CDR1 and CDR2: SGHTA, FQGNSA. The CDR3 region is CVSSAGALNTEAFF. CDR3 nucleotides: TGTGTCAGCAGCGCAGGGGCGTTGAACACTGAAGCTTTCTTT.

J is TRBJ2-7 and V is TRBV27, with D perhaps given as TRBD1 or TRBD2 (5 bases each). V was trimmed by 6 bases and J by 6 bases, leaving 9 bases between them. CDR3 length equals 11 residues. Germline CDR1 reads MNHEY; CDR2 reads SMNVEV (reference sequence). CDR3 nucleotide sequence: TGTGCCAGCAGCACAGGAGGCGAGCAGTACTTC. Translation: CASSTGGEQYF.

V and J are TRBV9 and TRBJ1-3, with D possibly matching TRBD1 (5 bases). CDR3 length: 16 residues. The V end lost 4 bases, the J end lost 4 bases, and 18 bases lay between the germline ends. Germline V lookup: CDR1 SGDLS, CDR2 YYNGEE. CDR3 nucleotides: TGTGCCAGCAGCCCCGGGACCTTCGCGGGCGGAAACACCATATATTTT. This translates into CASSPGTFAGGNTIYF.

The V and J genes are TRBV30 and TRBJ1-1, with D possibly being TRBD1 (5 bases). CDR1 is GTSNPN, CDR2 SVGIG, per germline (reference sequence). V lost 2 bases to trimming and J lost 0 bases, with 16 bases between them. The CDR3 totals 16 residues. Here the CDR3 DNA reads TGTGCCTGGAGTCCAGGGTGGTTAGTTATGAACACTGAAGCTTTCTTT. Its translation is CAWSPGWLVMNTEAFF. Complete variable domain (other parts from reference TRBV30 and TRBJ1-1): SQTIHQWPATLVQPVGSPLSLECTVEGTSNPNLYWYRQAAGRGLQLLFYSVGIGQISSEVPQNLSASRPQDRQFILSSKKLLLSDSGFYLCAWSPGWLVMNTEAFFGQGTRLTVV.

The chain carries TRBV11-3 and TRBJ2-5, with D hard to call. Germline-derived CDR1 and CDR2 are SGHNT and YENEEA. V dropped 5 bases and J dropped 5 bases, with 6 bases sitting between them. This CDR3 region has 11 residues. The CDR3 DNA follows: TGTGCCAGCAGCCGATTCGAGACCCAGTACTTC. Residues: CASSRFETQYF.

The sample holds a few counts of this clone. In DNA, the CDR3 is TGTGCCAGCAGTGCGGGACAGCATTCACCCCTCCACTTT. Translating gives CASSAGQHSPLHF. The rearrangement links TRBV6-5 to TRBJ1-6; 7 bases align to TRBD1. The CDR3 contains 13 residues. Germline CDR1 and CDR2: MNHEY and SVGAGI. J was trimmed by 8 bases and V by 5 bases; bases with no gene match: 3.

This clone has just one count. CDR3 coding DNA: TGTGCCAGCAGTTACTCATCGTACAATGAGCAGTTCTTC. Its translation is CASSYSSYNEQFF. This rearrangement joins TRBV6-5 to TRBJ2-1; D remains unclear. Trimming took off 0 bases at V and 4 bases at J, with 4 bases between the two ends. Germline V gives CDR1 MNHEY, CDR2 SVGAGI. This CDR3 region has 13 residues.

The CDR3 coding sequence is TGTGCCAGTAGTATAGACCGGGACAACGAGCAGTACTTC. Encoded protein: CASSIDRDNEQYF. This chain uses TRBV19 with TRBJ2-7, with D possibly matching TRBD1 (6 bases). Per germline, CDR1 LNHDA and CDR2 SQIVND (reference sequence). V dropped 0 bases and J dropped 5 bases, with 8 bases sitting between them. The CDR3 is made up of 13 amino acids.

This chain links TRBV4-3 with TRBJ2-3, with 11 bases that match TRBD2. V was clipped by 2 bases and J by 2 bases; unmatched bases: 3. The CDR3 length is 16 residues. CDR1 and CDR2 from the germline V gene are LGHNA and YSLEER. The CDR3 bases are TGCGCCAGCAGCCAAAAGGGACTAGCGGCCACAGATACGCAGTATTTT. Translated: CASSQKGLAATDTQYF.